The next 6 T cell receptor beta chains were all read from a single sample in a study of OX40 agonist ivuxolimab in advanced cancers. The data were produced by immunoSEQ multiplex PCR, yet TCRdb's version contains in-frame clones alone and is incomplete. The sample comprises roughly 46,000 clones, 89% of which are singletons, and about 10% rests with the top ten. Sequences were derived from CD4+ or CD8+ T cells sorted from blood, sampled in a trial of the OX40 agonist ivuxolimab. The receptors stem from an adult with an advanced solid tumor such as melanoma, head and neck, liver or kidney cancer.

The chain recombines TRBV5-5 with TRBJ1-2, with a possible D match to TRBD1 (6 bases). V was shortened by 0 bases and J by 4 bases, with 16 bases between the two germline ends. Germline V gene data show CDR1 as SGHKS and CDR2 as YYEKEE (reference sequence). The CDR3 is 16 residues long. The CDR3 is CASSLGASGAAYGYTF. In DNA form, the CDR3 reads TGTGCCAGCAGCTTGGGGGCCTCGGGGGCGGCCTATGGCTACACCTTC. The full variable domain, with the rest looked up from reference TRBV5-5 and TRBJ1-2, is DAGVTQSPTHLIKTRGQQVTLRCSPISGHKSVSWYQQVLGQGPQFIFQYYEKEERGRGNFPDRFSARQFPNYSSELNVNALLLGDSALYLCASSLGASGAAYGYTFGSGTRLTVV.

This chain uses TRBV13 with TRBJ2-2, with no clear D. This CDR3 comprises 14 residues. V lost 5 bases and J 1 base, leaving 8 bases between the germline ends. Germline-derived CDR1 and CDR2 are PRHDT and FYEKMQ (reference sequence). CDR3 sequence: CASSPALNTGELFF. CDR3 DNA: TGTGCCAGCAGCCCCGCACTGAACACCGGGGAGCTGTTTTTT.

This sequence joins TRBV6-6 and TRBJ2-3; D unresolved. Germline V gene data show CDR1 as MNHNY and CDR2 as SVGAGI (reference sequence). Trimming took off 2 bases at V and 4 bases at J, with 7 bases between the two ends. This CDR3 spans 13 amino acids. The CDR3 nucleotides read TGTGCCAGCAGTTACAGGGCGTCAGATACGCAGTATTTT. This encodes CASSYRASDTQYF.

This clone was counted a single time. The CDR3 nucleotides read TGTGCCAGCAGCGCAGAGGGGAAACCCACCGGGGAGCTGTTTTTT. Translated: CASSAEGKPTGELFF. The chain has TRBV9 and TRBJ2-2; D is possibly TRBD1 or TRBD2 (5 bases each). The germline V gene has CDR1 SGDLS and CDR2 YYNGEE. Trimming shortened V by 3 bases and J by 4 bases, and 13 bases separated the two germline ends. The CDR3 runs to 15 residues.

The chain recombines TRBV29-1 with TRBJ2-7, with 7 bases aligning to TRBD1. V trimming: 4 bases; J trimming: 0 bases; junction bases outside the gene matches: 3. The germline gives CDR1 SQVTM, CDR2 ANQGSEA. The CDR3 sequence is 13 residues long. The chain's CDR3 is CSVGGTDSYEQYF. The CDR3 coding sequence is TGCAGCGTTGGTGGGACAGACTCCTACGAGCAGTACTTC.

V and J are TRBV6-5 and TRBJ1-5; D gene ambiguous. Germline CDR1 MNHEY, CDR2 SVGAGI. The V end lost 2 bases, the J end lost 7 bases, and 18 bases lay between the germline ends. The CDR3 spans 16 residues. CDR3: CASSYVTPSPSQPQHF. CDR3 coding DNA: TGTGCCAGCAGTTACGTTACACCCTCACCTTCCCAGCCCCAGCATTTT.